This passage covers 16 T cell receptor beta chains from one sample sequenced in a study of shared clonotypes between healthy human individuals. Libraries were prepared by immunoSEQ multiplex PCR; TCRdb keeps only in-frame clonotypes and omits some of them. The sample shows over 700,000 clones, 55% to 80% of them seen only once. The sequenced material came from memory CD4+ T cells sorted from blood. The subset is: CD45RA-negative fraction. These receptors all stem from a woman in her 30s in good health.

The chain employs TRBV5-4 and TRBJ2-7; perhaps TRBD2 as D (7 bases). V was trimmed by 4 bases and J by 4 bases, leaving 24 bases between them. The germline gives CDR1 SGHNT, CDR2 YYREEE (reference sequence). This CDR3 has 17 amino acids. The CDR3 loop is CASSTRRGWGGSYEQYF. As DNA, the CDR3 is TGTGCCAGCAGCACCCGCCGGGGTTGGGGGGGCTCGTACGAGCAGTACTTC.

The chain is built from TRBV28 and TRBJ1-5; 7 bases map to TRBD1. With V trimmed by 2 bases and J by 7 bases, 5 bases remained unmatched. Germline V CDR1 and CDR2: MDHEN, SYDVKM. The CDR3 contains 14 residues. CDR3 residues: CASSLTGAWQPQHF. The CDR3 DNA follows: TGTGCCAGCAGTTTAACAGGGGCCTGGCAGCCCCAGCATTTT.

The rearrangement uses TRBV9 and TRBJ1-1, with a possible D match to TRBD1 (5 bases). Germline CDR1 reads SGDLS; CDR2 reads YYNGEE. The CDR3 length is 15 residues. V lost 4 bases and J 3 bases, leaving 16 bases between the germline ends. The CDR3 DNA follows: TGTGCCAGCAGCTCAGAGGCAGGGACGGACACTGAAGCTTTCTTT. Translated: CASSSEAGTDTEAFF.

In DNA form, the CDR3 reads TGTGCCAGCAGACCGACAGGGGGCGATGAGCAGTTCTTC. This translates into CASRPTGGDEQFF. V usage is TRBV6-4 and J usage is TRBJ2-1; TRBD1 matches 10 bases. CDR1 and CDR2 from the germline V gene are MRHNA and SNTAGT. V shed 6 bases, J shed 8 bases, and the junction held 4 bases outside the gene matches. The length of the CDR3 is 13 residues.

V gene TRBV21-1 combines with J gene TRBJ2-3. TRBV21-1 is marked as a pseudogene. The length of the CDR3 is 16 residues. CDR3 in amino acids: CASKPRGAPSTDTQYF. The CDR3 DNA is TGTGCCAGCAAACCCCGAGGGGCCCCTAGCACAGATACGCAGTATTTT.

The rearrangement uses TRBV30 and TRBJ2-5; possible D gene TRBD1, 5 bases. Germline CDR1 GTSNPN, CDR2 SVGIG (reference sequence). Trimming shortened V by 4 bases and J by 3 bases, and 12 bases separated the two germline ends. The CDR3 sequence is 13 residues long. The CDR3 spells CAWKTGHKETQYF. The CDR3 DNA sequence: TGTGCCTGGAAAACTGGACACAAAGAGACCCAGTACTTC.

V gene TRBV4-1 combines with J gene TRBJ2-5, with D possibly TRBD2 on 5 matching bases. Germline V gene lookup returns CDR1 MGHRA and CDR2 YSYEKL. The CDR3 sequence is 15 residues long. Trimming took 1 base from V and 5 from J, leaving 14 bases between them. The CDR3 region is CASSQGASPMETQYF. Here the CDR3 DNA reads TGCGCCAGCAGCCAAGGGGCTAGCCCCATGGAGACCCAGTACTTC.

This clone was observed a handful of times. The rearrangement joins TRBV6-6 to TRBJ2-1, with TRBD2 identical over 10 bases. V was clipped by 6 bases and J by 3 bases; unmatched bases: 5. The V gene's germline CDR1 is MNHNY and CDR2 SVGAGI (reference sequence). This CDR3 comprises 15 residues. The CDR3 here is CASRPGLAIYNEQFF. The CDR3 DNA sequence: TGTGCCAGCAGACCGGGACTAGCGATCTACAATGAGCAGTTCTTC.

Worth noting for this clone: Sequence at one end of the junction differs from germline and may be a read error. In DNA, the CDR3 is TGTGCCAGTGGGGGAAGGGGCCGTATTCTCTTT. Translating it yields CASGGRGRILF. The chain employs TRBV6-1 and TRBJ1-1, with a possible D match to TRBD1 (5 bases). CDR1 is MNHNS, CDR2 SASEGT, per germline. This CDR3 is 11 amino acids long.

This chain links TRBV7-9 with TRBJ2-7, with D possibly being TRBD2 (6 bases). Germline values: CDR1 SEHNR, CDR2 FQNEAQ (reference sequence). V shed 2 bases and J shed 7 bases, with 24 bases lying between them. The CDR3 length is 17 residues. DNA of the CDR3: TGTGCCAGCAGCTTACCTAGCTTGGAGGGAACTGGTGTTGAGCAGTACTTC. Amino acid sequence: CASSLPSLEGTGVEQYF.

J is TRBJ2-1 and V is TRBV7-9; the D gene is possibly TRBD2 (5 bases). This CDR3 region has 14 residues. Germline V gives CDR1 SEHNR, CDR2 FQNEAQ (reference sequence). Trimming took off 3 bases at V and 3 bases at J, with 9 bases between the two ends. The CDR3 region is CASSLDSNYNEQFF. CDR3 in DNA: TGTGCCAGCAGCTTGGACTCCAACTACAATGAGCAGTTCTTC.

The genes are TRBV6-1 and TRBJ2-2; a weak D match, TRBD2 (5 bases). The germline V gene encodes CDR1 MNHNS and CDR2 SASEGT. The V end lost 9 bases, the J end lost 1 base, and 12 bases lay between the germline ends. CDR3 length equals 14 residues. The CDR3 region is CASRTERNTGELFF. DNA of the CDR3: TGTGCCAGTCGGACTGAGCGGAACACCGGGGAGCTGTTTTTT.

As to this clone: Since a much larger clone is just one base distant, this may be a read error. The same CDR3 also results from other DNA sequences found in this sample. The chain combines TRBV7-3 with TRBJ1-5, with D possibly TRBD1 on 5 matching bases. The germline gives CDR1 SGHTA, CDR2 FQGTGA. The ends were cut back, 2 bases at V and 7 bases at J, with 12 bases in the middle. This CDR3 spans 14 amino acids. In nucleotides, the CDR3 is TGTGCCAGCAGCTTAGAGGTCAGGGACCAGCCCCAGCATTTT. Its protein product is CASSLEVRDQPQHF.

This clone was seen a single time. The chain links TRBV6-1 to TRBJ2-1; D is unresolved. This CDR3 has 18 residues. The V and J ends lost 2 bases and 0 bases respectively, with 17 bases between them. Germline assignment: CDR1 MNHNS and CDR2 SASEGT. The CDR3 DNA reads TGTGCCAGCAGTGAAAACTCCTACACCTCAAGCTCCTACAATGAGCAGTTCTTC. It codes for CASSENSYTSSSYNEQFF.

The gene calls are TRBV10-3 and TRBJ2-3; tentatively, D is TRBD1 (5 bases). With 5 bases removed from V and 1 base from J, the gap between germline ends came to 10 bases. This CDR3 contains 14 residues. Germline CDR1 is ENHRY and CDR2 is SYGVKD. The CDR3, as DNA: TGTGCCATCAGTCCAGCGACAGGCACAGATACGCAGTATTTT. It specifies CAISPATGTDTQYF.

The chain recombines TRBV7-9 with TRBJ1-1, with D maybe TRBD1 (5 bases). Trimming removed 2 bases at V and 0 bases at J, with 13 bases between. The germline V gene encodes CDR1 SEHNR and CDR2 FQNEAQ (reference sequence). CDR3 length equals 16 residues. The CDR3 nucleotides read TGTGCCAGCAGCTTACGTAGGGGCCCCATGAACACTGAAGCTTTCTTT. This encodes CASSLRRGPMNTEAFF.